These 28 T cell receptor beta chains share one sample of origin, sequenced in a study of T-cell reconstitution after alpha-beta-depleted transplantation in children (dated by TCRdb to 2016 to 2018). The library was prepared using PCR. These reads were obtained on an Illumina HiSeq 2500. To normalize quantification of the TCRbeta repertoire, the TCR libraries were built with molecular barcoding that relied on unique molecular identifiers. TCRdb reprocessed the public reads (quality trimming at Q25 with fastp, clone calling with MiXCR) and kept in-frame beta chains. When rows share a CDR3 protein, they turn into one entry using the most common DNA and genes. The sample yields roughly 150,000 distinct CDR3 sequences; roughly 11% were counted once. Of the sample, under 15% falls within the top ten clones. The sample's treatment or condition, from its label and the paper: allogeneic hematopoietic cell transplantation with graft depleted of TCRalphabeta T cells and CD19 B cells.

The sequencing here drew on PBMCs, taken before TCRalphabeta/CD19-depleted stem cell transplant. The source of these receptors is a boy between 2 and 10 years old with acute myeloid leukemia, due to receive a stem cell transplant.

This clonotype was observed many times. The CDR3 protein is CASSMTSGSTDTQYF. The CDR3 nucleotides are TGCGCCAGCAGCATGACTAGCGGGAGCACAGATACGCAGTATTTT. The rearrangement uses TRBV5-1 and TRBJ2-3; 10 positions agree with TRBD2. Germline trimming cut 4 bases from V and 0 bases from J; bases unmatched to any gene: 2. There are 15 residues in the CDR3. The germline V gene has CDR1 SGHRS and CDR2 YFSETQ. The variable domain in full, completed from reference TRBV5-1 and TRBJ2-3, reads KAGVTQTPRYLIKTRGQQVTLSCSPISGHRSVSWYQQTPGQGLQFLFEYFSETQRNKGNFPGRFSGRQFSNSRSEMNVSTLELGDSALYLCASSMTSGSTDTQYFGPGTRLTVL.

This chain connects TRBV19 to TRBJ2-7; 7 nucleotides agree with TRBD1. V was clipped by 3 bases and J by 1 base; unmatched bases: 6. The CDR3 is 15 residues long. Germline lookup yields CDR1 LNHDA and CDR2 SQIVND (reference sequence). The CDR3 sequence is CASSIGDSLSYEQYF. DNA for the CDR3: TGTGCCAGTAGTATCGGGGACAGCCTTTCCTACGAGCAGTACTTC.

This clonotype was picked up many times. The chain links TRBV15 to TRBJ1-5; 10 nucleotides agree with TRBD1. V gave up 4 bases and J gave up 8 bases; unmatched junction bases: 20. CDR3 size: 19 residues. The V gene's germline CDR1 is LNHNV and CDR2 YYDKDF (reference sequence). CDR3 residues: CATSKRSYWTGGNLEPQHF. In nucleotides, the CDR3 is TGTGCCACCAGCAAGCGGTCCTACTGGACAGGGGGAAACTTAGAGCCCCAGCATTTT.

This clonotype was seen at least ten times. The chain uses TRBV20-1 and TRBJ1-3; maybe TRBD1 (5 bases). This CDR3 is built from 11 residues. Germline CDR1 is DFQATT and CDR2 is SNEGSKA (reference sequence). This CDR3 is CSAGFLDTIYF. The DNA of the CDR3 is TGCAGCGCAGGGTTTTTGGACACCATATATTTT.

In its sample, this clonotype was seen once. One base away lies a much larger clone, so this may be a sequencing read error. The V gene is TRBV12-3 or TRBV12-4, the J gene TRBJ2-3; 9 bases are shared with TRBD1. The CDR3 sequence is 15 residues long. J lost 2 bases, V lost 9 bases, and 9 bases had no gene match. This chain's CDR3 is CARRAGTGYTDTQYF. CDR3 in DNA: TGTGCCAGAAGAGCCGGGACAGGGTACACAGATACGCAGTATTTT.

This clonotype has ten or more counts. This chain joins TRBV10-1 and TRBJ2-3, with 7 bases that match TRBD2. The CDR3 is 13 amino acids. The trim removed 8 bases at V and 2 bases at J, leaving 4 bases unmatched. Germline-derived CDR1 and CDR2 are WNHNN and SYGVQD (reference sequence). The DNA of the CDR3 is TGCGCCAGCCAGCGGGAAATCACAGATACGCAGTATTTT. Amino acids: CASQREITDTQYF.

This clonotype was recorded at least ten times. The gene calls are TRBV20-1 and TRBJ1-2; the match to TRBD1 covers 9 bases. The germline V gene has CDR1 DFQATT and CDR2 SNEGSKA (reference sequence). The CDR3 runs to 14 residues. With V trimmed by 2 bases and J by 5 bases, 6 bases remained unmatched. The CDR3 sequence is CSARPTGGGYGYTF. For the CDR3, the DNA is TGCAGTGCTAGACCTACAGGGGGCGGGTATGGCTACACCTTC.

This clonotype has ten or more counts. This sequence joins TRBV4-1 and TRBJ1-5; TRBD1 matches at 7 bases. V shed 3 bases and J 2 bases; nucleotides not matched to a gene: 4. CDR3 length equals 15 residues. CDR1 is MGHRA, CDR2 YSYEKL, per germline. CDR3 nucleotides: TGCGCCAGCAGCCAGACAGGGCAGGGCAATCAGCCCCAGCATTTT. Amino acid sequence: CASSQTGQGNQPQHF.

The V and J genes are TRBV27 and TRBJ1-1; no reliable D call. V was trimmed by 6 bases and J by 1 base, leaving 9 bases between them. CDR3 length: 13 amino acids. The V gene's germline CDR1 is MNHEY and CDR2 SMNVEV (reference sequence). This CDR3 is CASSLLPNTEAFF. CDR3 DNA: TGTGCCAGCAGCCTACTACCGAACACTGAAGCTTTCTTT.

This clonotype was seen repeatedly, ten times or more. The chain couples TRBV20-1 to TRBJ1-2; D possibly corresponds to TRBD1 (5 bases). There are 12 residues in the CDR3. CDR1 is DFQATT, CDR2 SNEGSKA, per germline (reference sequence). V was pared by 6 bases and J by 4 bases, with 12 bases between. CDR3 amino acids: CSAHRIPYGYTF. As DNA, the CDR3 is TGCAGTGCCCACAGGATACCCTATGGCTACACCTTC.

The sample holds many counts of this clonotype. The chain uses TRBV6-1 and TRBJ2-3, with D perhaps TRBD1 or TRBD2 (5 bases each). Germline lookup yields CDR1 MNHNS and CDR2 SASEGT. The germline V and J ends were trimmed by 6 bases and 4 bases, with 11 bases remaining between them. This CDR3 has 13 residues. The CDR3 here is CASRTTGSDTQYF. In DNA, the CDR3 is TGTGCCAGCAGGACTACAGGTTCAGATACGCAGTATTTT.

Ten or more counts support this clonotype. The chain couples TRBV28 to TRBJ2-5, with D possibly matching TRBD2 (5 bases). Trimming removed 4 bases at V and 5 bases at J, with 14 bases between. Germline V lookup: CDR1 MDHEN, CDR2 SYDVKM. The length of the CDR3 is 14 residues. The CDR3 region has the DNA TGTGCCAGCAGTTCGACGGGGAGTCTGGAGACCCAGTACTTC. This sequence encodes CASSSTGSLETQYF.

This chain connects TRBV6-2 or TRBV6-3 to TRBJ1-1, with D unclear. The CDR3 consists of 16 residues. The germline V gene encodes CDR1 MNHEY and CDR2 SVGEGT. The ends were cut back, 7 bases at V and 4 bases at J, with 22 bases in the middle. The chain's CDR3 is CASKNPRASRATEAFF. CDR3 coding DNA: TGTGCCAGCAAGAACCCCCGGGCCTCGAGGGCCACTGAAGCTTTCTTT.

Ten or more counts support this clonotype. CDR3 sequence reads: CASTRFGSGTEAFF. The CDR3 nucleotides read TGCGCCAGCACCCGCTTTGGATCGGGCACTGAAGCTTTCTTT. The chain couples TRBV5-1 to TRBJ1-1; unclear D gene. This CDR3 has 14 amino acids. The germline V gene has CDR1 SGHRS and CDR2 YFSETQ. V lost 6 bases to trimming and J lost 4 bases, with 16 bases between them.

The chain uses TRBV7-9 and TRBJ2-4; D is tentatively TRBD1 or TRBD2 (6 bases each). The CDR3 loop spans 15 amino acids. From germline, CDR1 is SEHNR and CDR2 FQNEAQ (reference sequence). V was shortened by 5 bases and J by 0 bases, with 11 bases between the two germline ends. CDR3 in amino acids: CASSPEGGAKNIQYF. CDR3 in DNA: TGTGCCAGCAGCCCCGAGGGGGGAGCCAAAAACATTCAGTACTTC.

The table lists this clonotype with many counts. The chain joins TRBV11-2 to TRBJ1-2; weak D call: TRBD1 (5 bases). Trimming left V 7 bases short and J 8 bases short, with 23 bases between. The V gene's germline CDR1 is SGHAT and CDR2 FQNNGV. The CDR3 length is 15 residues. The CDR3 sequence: CASNPLRSGWGGYTF. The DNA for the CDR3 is TGTGCCAGCAACCCCCTCAGGTCAGGGTGGGGAGGCTACACCTTC.

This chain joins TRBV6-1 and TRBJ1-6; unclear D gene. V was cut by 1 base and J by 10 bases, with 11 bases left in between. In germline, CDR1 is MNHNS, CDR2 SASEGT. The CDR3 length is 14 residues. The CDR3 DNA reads TGTGCCAGCAGTGAAGGGTTACGCGACTCACCCCTCCACTTT. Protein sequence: CASSEGLRDSPLHF.

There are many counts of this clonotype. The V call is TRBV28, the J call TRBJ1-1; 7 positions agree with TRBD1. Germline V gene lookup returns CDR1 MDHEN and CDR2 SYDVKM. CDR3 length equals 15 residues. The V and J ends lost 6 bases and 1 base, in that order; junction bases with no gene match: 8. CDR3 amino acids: CASRPERGQNTEAFF. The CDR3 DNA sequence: TGTGCCAGCAGACCCGAAAGGGGGCAGAACACTGAAGCTTTCTTT.

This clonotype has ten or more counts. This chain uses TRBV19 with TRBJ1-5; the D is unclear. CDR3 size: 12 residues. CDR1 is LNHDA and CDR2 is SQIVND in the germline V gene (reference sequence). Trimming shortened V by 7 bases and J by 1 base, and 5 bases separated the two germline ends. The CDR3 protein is CASIGSNQPQHF. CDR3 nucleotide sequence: TGTGCCAGTATAGGGAGCAATCAGCCCCAGCATTTT.

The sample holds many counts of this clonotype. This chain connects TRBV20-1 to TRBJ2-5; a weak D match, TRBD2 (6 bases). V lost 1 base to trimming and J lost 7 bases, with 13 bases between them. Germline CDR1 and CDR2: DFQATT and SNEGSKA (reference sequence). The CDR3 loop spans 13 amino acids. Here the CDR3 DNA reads TGCAGTGCTAGAGTCACGGGAGTCGCGACCCAGTACTTC. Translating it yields CSARVTGVATQYF.

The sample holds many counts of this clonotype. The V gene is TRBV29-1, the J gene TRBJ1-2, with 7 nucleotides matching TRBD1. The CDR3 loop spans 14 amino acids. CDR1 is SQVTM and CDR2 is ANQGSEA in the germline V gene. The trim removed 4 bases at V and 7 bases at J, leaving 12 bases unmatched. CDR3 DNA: TGCAGCGTTGTTGCATCAGGGGGTTTGTCTGGCTACACCTTC. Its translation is CSVVASGGLSGYTF.

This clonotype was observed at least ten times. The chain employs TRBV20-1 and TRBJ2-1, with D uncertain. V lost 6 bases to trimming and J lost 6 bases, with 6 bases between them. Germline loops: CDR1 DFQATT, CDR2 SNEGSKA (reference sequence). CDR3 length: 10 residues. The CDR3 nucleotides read TGCAGTGCCTTAGCCAATGAGCAGTTCTTC. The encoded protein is CSALANEQFF.

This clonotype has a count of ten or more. The DNA of the CDR3 is TGCAGCGTTGAAGATCGAATGGGAATCCATGGCTACACCTTC. This gives the protein CSVEDRMGIHGYTF. The rearrangement joins TRBV29-1 to TRBJ1-2; D gene ambiguous. Trimming removed 0 bases from V and 6 bases from J, with 14 bases in between. This CDR3 is built from 14 residues. Germline lookup yields CDR1 SQVTM and CDR2 ANQGSEA.

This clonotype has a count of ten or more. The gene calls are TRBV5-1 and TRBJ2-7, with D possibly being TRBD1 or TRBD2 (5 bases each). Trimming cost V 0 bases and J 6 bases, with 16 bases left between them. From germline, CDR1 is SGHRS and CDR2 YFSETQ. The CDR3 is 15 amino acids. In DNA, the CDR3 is TGCGCCAGCAGCTTGGTGGCTCAGGGAGTAAGCGAGCAGTACTTC. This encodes CASSLVAQGVSEQYF.

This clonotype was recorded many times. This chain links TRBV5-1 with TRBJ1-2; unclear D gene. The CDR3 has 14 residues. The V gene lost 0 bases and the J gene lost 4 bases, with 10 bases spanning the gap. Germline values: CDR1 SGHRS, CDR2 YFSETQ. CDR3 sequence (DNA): TGCGCCAGCAGCTTGGGCAGCCTCATCTATGGCTACACCTTC. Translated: CASSLGSLIYGYTF.

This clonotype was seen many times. Written as DNA, the CDR3 is TGTGCCAGCAGTCGAGGGACAACAGGGGCCAACGTCCTGACTTTC. It yields the protein CASSRGTTGANVLTF. The chain couples TRBV27 to TRBJ2-6; maybe TRBD1 (6 bases). The V gene lost 5 bases and the J gene lost 4 bases, with 12 bases spanning the gap. This CDR3 is 15 amino acids long. Germline V CDR1 and CDR2: MNHEY, SMNVEV (reference sequence).

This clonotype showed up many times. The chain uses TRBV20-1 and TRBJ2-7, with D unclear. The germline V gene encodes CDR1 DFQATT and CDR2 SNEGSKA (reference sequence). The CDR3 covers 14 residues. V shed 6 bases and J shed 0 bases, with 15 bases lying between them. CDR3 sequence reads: CSASLEEGSYEQYF. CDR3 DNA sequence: TGCAGTGCCTCATTAGAGGAAGGCTCCTACGAGCAGTACTTC.

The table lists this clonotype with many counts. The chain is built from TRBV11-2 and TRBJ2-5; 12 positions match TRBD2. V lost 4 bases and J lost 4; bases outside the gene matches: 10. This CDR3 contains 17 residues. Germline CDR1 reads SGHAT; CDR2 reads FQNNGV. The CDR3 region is CASSSPPWTSGIETQYF. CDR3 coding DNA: TGTGCCAGCAGCTCCCCCCCCTGGACTAGCGGGATAGAGACCCAGTACTTC.